This T cell receptor beta chain was observed in a study of cytomegalovirus exposure and HLA in healthy donors. This clone came up once. What it recognizes is unknown. With 4 bases removed from V and 0 bases from J, the gap between germline ends came to 17 bases. This CDR3 has 16 amino acids. Germline assignment: CDR1 SGHKS and CDR2 YYEKEE (reference sequence). Study-wide points: Altogether, more than 150 TCR beta chains were recorded as cytomegalovirus-associated.

Data came from immunoSEQ multiplex PCR; TCRdb stores just in-frame clones and leaves some out. The profile shows 120,000 or so clones, about 90% of them singletons. The clonotype was recovered from a woman aged 18-29 years in good health and CMV-seronegative. The sequencing input was PBMCs. The rearrangement links TRBV5-5 to TRBJ2-7; D possibly corresponds to TRBD2 (6 bases). CDR3 in DNA: TGTGCCAGCAGCAAGGACGGGGGACCTTCCTCCTACGAGCAGTACTTC. It specifies CASSKDGGPSSYEQYF.